In its sample, the clone carrying this T cell receptor beta chain was seen a few times. The antigen is undetermined. This record belongs to a study of early T cells in non-severe SARS-CoV-2 infection. Across the whole study: Chains from this unsorted whole-blood bulk RNA could not be paired. Study-level results: VDJdb-based matching was biased toward anti-spike CD8 responses and missed private and CD4 specificities.

CDR3 length equals 15 residues. Unmatched junction bases numbered 10, after V lost 4 bases and J lost 7 bases. Germline V gene lookup returns CDR1 DFQATT and CDR2 SNEGSKA (reference sequence). As part of library construction, unique molecular identifiers were attached to individual cDNA molecules. From the 5' RACE reads, TCRdb called clonotypes with MiXCR, one entry per CDR3 protein. The table has just under 65,000 distinct CDR3 sequences, approximately 5.9% seen once. The TCR comes from an adult who was a healthcare worker with PCR-confirmed SARS-CoV-2 infection or an uninfected control (not recorded which). V and J are TRBV20-1 and TRBJ2-1, with 10 bases identical to TRBD2. Specimen: whole blood, collected at baseline. CDR3 DNA: TGCAGTGCTACCACCTCTAGCGGGAGACGGAATGAGCAGTTCTTC. Its protein product is CSATTSSGRRNEQFF.